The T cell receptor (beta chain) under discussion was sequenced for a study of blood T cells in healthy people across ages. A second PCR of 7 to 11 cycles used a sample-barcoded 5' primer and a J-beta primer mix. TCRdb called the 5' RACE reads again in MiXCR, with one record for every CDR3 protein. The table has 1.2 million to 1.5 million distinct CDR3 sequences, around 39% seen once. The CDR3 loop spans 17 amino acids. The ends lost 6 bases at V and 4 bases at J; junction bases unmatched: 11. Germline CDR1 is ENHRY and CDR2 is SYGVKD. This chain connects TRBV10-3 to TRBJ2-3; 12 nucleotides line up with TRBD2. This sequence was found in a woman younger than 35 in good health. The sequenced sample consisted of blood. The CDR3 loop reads CAISPSASGGAADTQYF. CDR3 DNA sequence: TGTGCCATCAGCCCCTCCGCTAGCGGGGGGGCGGCAGATACGCAGTATTTT.